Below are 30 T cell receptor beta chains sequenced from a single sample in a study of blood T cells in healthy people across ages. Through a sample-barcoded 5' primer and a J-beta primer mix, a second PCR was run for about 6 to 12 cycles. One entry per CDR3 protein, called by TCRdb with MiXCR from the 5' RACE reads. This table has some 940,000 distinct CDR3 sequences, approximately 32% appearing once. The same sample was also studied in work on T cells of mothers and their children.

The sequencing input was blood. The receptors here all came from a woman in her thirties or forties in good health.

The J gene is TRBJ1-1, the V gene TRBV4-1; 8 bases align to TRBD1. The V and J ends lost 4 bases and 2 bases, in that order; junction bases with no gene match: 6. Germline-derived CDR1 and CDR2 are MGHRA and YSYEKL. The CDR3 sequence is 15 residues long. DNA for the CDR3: TGCGCCAGCAGCCGGGAGGACAGGGTAAACACTGAAGCTTTCTTT. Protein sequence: CASSREDRVNTEAFF.

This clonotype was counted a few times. The CDR3 sequence: CASSEESQVKSAGYTF. DNA for the CDR3: TGTGCCAGCAGTGAAGAGTCCCAAGTCAAAAGCGCTGGCTACACCTTC. The chain links TRBV2 to TRBJ1-2; D is uncertain. V was trimmed by 1 base and J by 7 bases, leaving 19 bases between them. Per the germline V gene, CDR1 is SNHLY and CDR2 is FYNNEI. This CDR3 region has 16 residues.

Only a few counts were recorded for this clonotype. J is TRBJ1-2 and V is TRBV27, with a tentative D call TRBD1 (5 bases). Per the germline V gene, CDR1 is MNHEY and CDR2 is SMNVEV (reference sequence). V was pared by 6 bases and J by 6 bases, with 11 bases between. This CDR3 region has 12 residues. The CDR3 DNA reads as TGTGCCAGCAGGACAGATCCTGATGGCTACACCTTC. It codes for CASRTDPDGYTF.

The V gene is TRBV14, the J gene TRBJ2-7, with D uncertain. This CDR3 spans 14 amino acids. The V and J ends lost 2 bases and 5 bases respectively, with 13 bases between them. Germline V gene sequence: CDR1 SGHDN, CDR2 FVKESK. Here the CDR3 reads CASSQIWGEHEQYF. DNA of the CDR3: TGTGCCAGCAGCCAAATTTGGGGTGAACACGAGCAGTACTTC.

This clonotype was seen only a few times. CDR3 nucleotide sequence: TGTGCCAGCAGTTGGCAGGACACAGATACGCAGTATTTT. Translated: CASSWQDTDTQYF. The chain is built from TRBV28 and TRBJ2-3; D uncertain. Germline V lookup: CDR1 MDHEN, CDR2 SYDVKM. The CDR3 loop spans 13 amino acids. Trimming shortened V by 4 bases and J by 2 bases, and 7 bases separated the two germline ends.

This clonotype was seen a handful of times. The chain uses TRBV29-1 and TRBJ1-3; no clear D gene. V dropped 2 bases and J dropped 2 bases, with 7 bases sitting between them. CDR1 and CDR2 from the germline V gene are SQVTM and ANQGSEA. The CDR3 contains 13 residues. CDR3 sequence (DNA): TGCAGCGTTGAAAGCTGGGCTGGAAACACCATATATTTT. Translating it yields CSVESWAGNTIYF. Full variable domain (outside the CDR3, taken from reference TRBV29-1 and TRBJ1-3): SAVISQKPSRDICQRGTSLTIQCQVDSQVTMMFWYRQQPGQSLTLIATANQGSEATYESGFVIDKFPISRPNLTFSTLTVSNMSPEDSSIYLCSVESWAGNTIYFGEGSWLTVV.

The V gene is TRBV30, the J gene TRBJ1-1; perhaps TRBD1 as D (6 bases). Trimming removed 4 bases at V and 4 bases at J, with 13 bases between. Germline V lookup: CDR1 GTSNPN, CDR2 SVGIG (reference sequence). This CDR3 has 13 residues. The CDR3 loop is CAWTQGSGTEAFF. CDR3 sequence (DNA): TGTGCCTGGACTCAGGGGTCCGGCACTGAAGCTTTCTTT.

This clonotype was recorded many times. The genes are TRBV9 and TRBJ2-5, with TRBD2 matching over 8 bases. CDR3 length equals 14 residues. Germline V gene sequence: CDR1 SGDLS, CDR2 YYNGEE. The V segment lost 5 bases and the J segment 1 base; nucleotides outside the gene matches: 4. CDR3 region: CASSTLAVQETQYF. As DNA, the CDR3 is TGTGCCAGCAGTACACTAGCGGTCCAAGAGACCCAGTACTTC.

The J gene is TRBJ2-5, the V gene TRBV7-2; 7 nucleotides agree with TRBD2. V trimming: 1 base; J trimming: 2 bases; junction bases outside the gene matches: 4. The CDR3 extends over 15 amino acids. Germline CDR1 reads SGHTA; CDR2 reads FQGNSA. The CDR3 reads CTSSLVTGGQETQYF. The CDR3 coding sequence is TGTACCAGCAGCTTAGTGACCGGGGGGCAAGAGACCCAGTACTTC. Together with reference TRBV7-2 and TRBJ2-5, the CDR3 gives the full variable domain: GAGVSQSPSNKVTEKGKDVELRCDPISGHTALYWYRQSLGQGLEFLIYFQGNSAPDKSGLPSDRFSAERTGGSVSTLTIQRTQQEDSAVYLCTSSLVTGGQETQYFGPGTRLLVL.

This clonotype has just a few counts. The CDR3 sequence: CSAAVSGQETQYF. DNA of the CDR3: TGCAGTGCCGCTGTTAGTGGCCAAGAGACCCAGTACTTC. The chain uses TRBV20-1 and TRBJ2-5, with D unclear. This CDR3 has 13 residues. V was clipped by 6 bases and J by 1 base, with 12 bases between them. Germline V lookup: CDR1 DFQATT, CDR2 SNEGSKA (reference sequence).

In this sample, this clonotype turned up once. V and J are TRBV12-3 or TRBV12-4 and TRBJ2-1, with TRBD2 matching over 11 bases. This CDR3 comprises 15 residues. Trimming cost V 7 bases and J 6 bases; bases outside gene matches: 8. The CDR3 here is CASNPRLAGSNEQFF. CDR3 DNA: TGTGCCAGCAACCCGAGACTAGCGGGGAGCAATGAGCAGTTCTTC.

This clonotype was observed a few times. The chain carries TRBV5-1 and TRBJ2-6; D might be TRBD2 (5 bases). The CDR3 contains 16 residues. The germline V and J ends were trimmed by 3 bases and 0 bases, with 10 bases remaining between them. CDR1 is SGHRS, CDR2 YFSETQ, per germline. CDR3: CASSSGLHSGANVLTF. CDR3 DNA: TGCGCCAGCAGCTCCGGACTGCACTCTGGGGCCAACGTCCTGACTTTC.

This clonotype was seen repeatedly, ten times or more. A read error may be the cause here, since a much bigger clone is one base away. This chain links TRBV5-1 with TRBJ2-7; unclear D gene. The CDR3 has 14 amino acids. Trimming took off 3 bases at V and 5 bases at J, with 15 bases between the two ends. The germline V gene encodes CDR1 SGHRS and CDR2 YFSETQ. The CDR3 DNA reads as TGCGCCAGCAGCTGTGGTAAAGGTGAACACGAGCAGTACTTC. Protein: CASSCGKGEHEQYF.

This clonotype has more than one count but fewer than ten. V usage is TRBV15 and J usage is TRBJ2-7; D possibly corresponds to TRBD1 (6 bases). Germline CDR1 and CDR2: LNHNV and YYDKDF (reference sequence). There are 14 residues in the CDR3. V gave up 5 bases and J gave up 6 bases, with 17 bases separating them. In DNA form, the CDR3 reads TGTGCCACCAGCTGGGGGAGTCAGGGGACCGAGCAGTACTTC. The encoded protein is CATSWGSQGTEQYF. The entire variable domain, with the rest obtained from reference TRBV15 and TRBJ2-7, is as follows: DAMVIQNPRYQVTQFGKPVTLSCSQTLNHNVMYWYQQKSSQAPKLLFHYYDKDFNNEADTPDNFQSRRPNTSFCFLDIRSPGLGDTAMYLCATSWGSQGTEQYFGPGTRLTVT.

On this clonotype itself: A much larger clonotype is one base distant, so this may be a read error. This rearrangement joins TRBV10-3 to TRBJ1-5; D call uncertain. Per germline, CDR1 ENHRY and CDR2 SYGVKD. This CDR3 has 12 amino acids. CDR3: CAISESGQSQHF. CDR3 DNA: TGTGCCATCAGTGAGTCAGGTCAGTCCCAGCATTTT.

The CDR3 loop reads CASSQHGVSDTEAFF. CDR3 DNA sequence: TGCGCCAGCAGTCAACACGGGGTATCTGACACTGAAGCTTTCTTT. The V call is TRBV5-1, the J call TRBJ1-1; D is undetermined. The V gene lost 5 bases and the J gene lost 3 bases, with 17 bases spanning the gap. The germline gives CDR1 SGHRS, CDR2 YFSETQ. The CDR3 spans 15 residues.

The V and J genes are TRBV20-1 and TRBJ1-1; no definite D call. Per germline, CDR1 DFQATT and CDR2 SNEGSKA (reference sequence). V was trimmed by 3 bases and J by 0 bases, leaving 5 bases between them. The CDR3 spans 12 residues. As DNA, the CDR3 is TGCAGTGCTAGCCTCATGAACACTGAAGCTTTCTTT. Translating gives CSASLMNTEAFF.

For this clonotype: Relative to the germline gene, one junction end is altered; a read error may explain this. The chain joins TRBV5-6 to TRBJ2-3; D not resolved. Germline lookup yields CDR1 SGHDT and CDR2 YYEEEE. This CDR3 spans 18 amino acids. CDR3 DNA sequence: TGTGCCGGCAGCTTGATCTCTTTAGGACCATCTAGCACAGATACGCAGTATTTT. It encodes CAGSLISLGPSSTDTQYF.

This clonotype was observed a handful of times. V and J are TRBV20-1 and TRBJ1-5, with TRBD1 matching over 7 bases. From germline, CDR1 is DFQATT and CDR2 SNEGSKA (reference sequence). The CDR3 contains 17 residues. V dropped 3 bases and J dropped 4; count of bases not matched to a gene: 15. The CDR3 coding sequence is TGCAGTGCTAGCTCCGGGACAGAAGGGCCGATGAATCAGCCCCAGCATTTT. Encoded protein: CSASSGTEGPMNQPQHF.

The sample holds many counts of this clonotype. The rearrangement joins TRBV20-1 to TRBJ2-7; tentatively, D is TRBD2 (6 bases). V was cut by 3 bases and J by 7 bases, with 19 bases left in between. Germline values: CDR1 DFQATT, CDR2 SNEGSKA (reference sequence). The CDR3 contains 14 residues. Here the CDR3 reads CSARDPGTSREQYF. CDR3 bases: TGCAGTGCTAGGGACCCCGGGACTTCGCGGGAGCAGTACTTC.

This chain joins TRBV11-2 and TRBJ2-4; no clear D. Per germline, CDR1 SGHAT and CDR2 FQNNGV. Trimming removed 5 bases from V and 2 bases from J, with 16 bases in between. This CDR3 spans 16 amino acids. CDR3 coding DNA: TGTGCCAGCAGCCCAGAGCCAGGCTCTACCAAAAACATTCAGTACTTC. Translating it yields CASSPEPGSTKNIQYF.

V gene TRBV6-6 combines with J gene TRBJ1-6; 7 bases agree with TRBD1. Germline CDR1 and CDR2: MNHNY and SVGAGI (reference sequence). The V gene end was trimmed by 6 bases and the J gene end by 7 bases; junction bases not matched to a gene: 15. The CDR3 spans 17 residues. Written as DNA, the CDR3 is TGTGCCAGCAGCCTAGAGGCGACAGGGTTAATCAATTCACCCCTCCACTTT. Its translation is CASSLEATGLINSPLHF.

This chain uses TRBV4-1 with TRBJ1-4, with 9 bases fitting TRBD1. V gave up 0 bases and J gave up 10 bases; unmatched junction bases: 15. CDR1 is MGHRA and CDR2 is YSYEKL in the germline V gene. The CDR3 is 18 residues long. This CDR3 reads CASSQERQGGTLLGKLFF. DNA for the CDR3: TGCGCCAGCAGCCAAGAACGACAGGGGGGGACCCTATTGGGAAAACTGTTTTTT.

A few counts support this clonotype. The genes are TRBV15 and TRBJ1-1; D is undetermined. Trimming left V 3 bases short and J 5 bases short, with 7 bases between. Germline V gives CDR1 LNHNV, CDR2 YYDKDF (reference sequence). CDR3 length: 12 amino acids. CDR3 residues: CATSSGWTEAFF. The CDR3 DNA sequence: TGTGCCACCAGCAGTGGGTGGACTGAAGCTTTCTTT.

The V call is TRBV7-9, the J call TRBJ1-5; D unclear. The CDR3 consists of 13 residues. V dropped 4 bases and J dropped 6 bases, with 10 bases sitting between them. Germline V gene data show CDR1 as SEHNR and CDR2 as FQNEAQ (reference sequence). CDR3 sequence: CASSSEGSQPQHF. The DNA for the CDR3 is TGTGCCAGCAGCTCTGAGGGCAGTCAGCCCCAGCATTTT.

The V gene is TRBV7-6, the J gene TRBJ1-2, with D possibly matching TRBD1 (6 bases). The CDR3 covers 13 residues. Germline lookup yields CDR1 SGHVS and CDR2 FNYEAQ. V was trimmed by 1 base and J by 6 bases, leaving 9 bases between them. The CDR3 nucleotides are TGTGCCAGCAGCTTAGACTCAGGGGATGGCTACACCTTC. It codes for CASSLDSGDGYTF. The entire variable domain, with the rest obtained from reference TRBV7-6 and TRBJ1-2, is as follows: GAGVSQSPRYKVTKRGQDVALRCDPISGHVSLYWYRQALGQGPEFLTYFNYEAQQDKSGLPNDRFSAERPEGSISTLTIQRTEQRDSAMYRCASSLDSGDGYTFGSGTRLTVV.

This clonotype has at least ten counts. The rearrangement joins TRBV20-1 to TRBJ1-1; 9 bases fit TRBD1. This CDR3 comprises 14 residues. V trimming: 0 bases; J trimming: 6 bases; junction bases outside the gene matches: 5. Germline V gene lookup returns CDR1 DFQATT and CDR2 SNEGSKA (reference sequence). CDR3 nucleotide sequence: TGCAGTGCTAGAGATCGGGGGACAGGGTCTGAAGCTTTCTTT. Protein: CSARDRGTGSEAFF.

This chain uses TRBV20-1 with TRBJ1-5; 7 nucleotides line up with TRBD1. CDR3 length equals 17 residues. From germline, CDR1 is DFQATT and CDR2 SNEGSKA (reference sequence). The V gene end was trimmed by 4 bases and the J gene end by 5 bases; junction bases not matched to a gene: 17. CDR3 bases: TGCAGTGCTATAACCGGGACAGTTAAGGGTTGGTATCAGCCCCAGCATTTT. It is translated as CSAITGTVKGWYQPQHF.

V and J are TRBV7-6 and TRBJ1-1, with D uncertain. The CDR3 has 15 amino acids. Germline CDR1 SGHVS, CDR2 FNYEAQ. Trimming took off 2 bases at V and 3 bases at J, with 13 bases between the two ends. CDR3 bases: TGTGCCAGCAGCTTACTGGCAGAAGATCACACTGAAGCTTTCTTT. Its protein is CASSLLAEDHTEAFF.

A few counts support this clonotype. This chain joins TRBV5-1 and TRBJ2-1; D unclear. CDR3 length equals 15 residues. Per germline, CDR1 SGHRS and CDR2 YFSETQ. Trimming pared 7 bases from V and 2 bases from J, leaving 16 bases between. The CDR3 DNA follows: TGCGCCAGCGGCCCGAGACACTCTGCCTACAATGAGCAGTTCTTC. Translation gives CASGPRHSAYNEQFF.